Sequencing of this TCR beta chain was carried out in a study of naive and memory T cell subsets. In this sample, this clonotype turned up many times. Germline CDR1 reads SEHNR; CDR2 reads FQNEAQ (reference sequence). The CDR3 is 15 amino acids. The V and J ends lost 5 bases and 7 bases, in that order; junction bases with no gene match: 10. RNA was extracted from 2 to 2.5 ml of whole blood of healthy adults. TCR cDNA received a 3' ligated oligonucleotide that carried a UMI. For blood and skin samples, reverse transcription used TCR alpha and beta constant primers. MiXCR, run by TCRdb on the 5' RACE reads, gives a single entry per CDR3 protein. The repertoire has about 22,000 distinct CDR3 sequences, around 3.9% of them found once; the top ten carry approximately 8%.

The chain uses TRBV7-9 and TRBJ1-4, with 7 positions matching TRBD1. This receptor was identified in a male donor in good health. The CDR3 is CASSPPGTVGEKLFF. The CDR3 nucleotides are TGTGCCAGCAGCCCCCCCGGGACAGTGGGTGAAAAACTGTTTTTT.